This T cell receptor (beta chain) was captured in a study of early T cells in non-severe SARS-CoV-2 infection (dated by TCRdb to 2020 to 2023). Some background on the complete study: Because TCR sequencing was done on bulk RNA from unsorted whole blood, the alpha and beta chains could not be paired.

Libraries were made using 5' RACE. Sequencer: NextSeq 500. The TCR library protocol attached unique molecular identifiers to individual cDNA molecules to correct for sequencing error and PCR bias. Both TCR alpha and beta chains were sequenced, and tight co-correlation was observed between alpha and beta sequence abundances in each sample. The study's own analysis went as follows. Decombinator V4 was used to perform V gene, J gene and CDR3 annotation of TCR sequences. TCRs were defined as expanded if a significant change between any two time points was detected under a Poisson model with p below 0.0001. Abundances of TCRs were expressed as counts per million after normalisation to the total number of TCRs sequenced in each sample. MAIT TCRs were defined by TRAV1-2 paired with TRAJ12, TRAJ20 or TRAJ33, and iNKT TCRs by TRAV10 paired with TRAJ18. VDJdb, accessed 1 November 2021, was searched for CMV, EBV and SARS-CoV-2 annotated TCRs, excluding TCRs annotated for multiple antigens. TCRdb handled the public reads itself, with Q25 trimming in fastp and clone calling in MiXCR, and kept productive beta chains. Under each unique CDR3 protein, matching rows form one entry showing the most common genes and DNA. TCRdb's processing, not the authors' own work, is the source of the V and J calls. The sample table shows tens of thousands of distinct CDR3 sequences, and approximately 9% are seen once. The ten largest clones represent approximately 4.9% of the sample.

V gives up 6 bases and J gives up 4 bases, and the segment between their germline ends measures 24 bases. From a lookup of the germline V gene, CDR1 and CDR2 are MNHEY and SVGAGI. The CDR3 goes from the cysteine to the phenylalanine over 17 residues. Kept here is only the CDR3 DNA, which spans 51 bases and is read in frame from base 1. Set within a cohort of healthcare workers in London, UK, this nested case-control study involved weekly PCR testing of nasopharyngeal swabs along with blood sampling. Healthcare workers were enrolled in the week of the UK lockdown, from 23 to 31 March 2020, and were followed every week for up to 16 weeks. The sample holds many counts of this clonotype. Its antigen is unknown. No quality values exist for individual bases; no much larger clone is one base distant. What the research found in general, with its limitations: VDJdb matching was skewed toward anti-spike CD8 responses and likely underestimated virus-specific expansions by missing private and CD4 specificities.

The receptor comes from an adult who was a healthcare worker with PCR-confirmed SARS-CoV-2 infection or an uninfected control (not recorded which). This sequence uses TRBV6-5 and TRBJ1-2; D gene: possibly TRBD1, on 5 matching bases. Here the sequenced sample was whole blood, taken at baseline. The DNA sequence is TGTGCCAGCAGACGTACTTCCACAGACTCGGGGCTCTATGGCTACACCTTC. Protein translation: CASRRTSTDSGLYGYTF.